A single sample gave rise to the 25 T cell receptor beta chains below, sequenced in a study of siplizumab effects on memory and regulatory T cells. Here immunoSEQ multiplex PCR was the method, and the copy in TCRdb shows in-frame clones only, minus some. Of 55,000 to 70,000 clones in the sample, over 90% were seen once. The sequenced material came from CD8+ T cells sorted from blood. The receptors were sampled from a human donor in good health.

V and J are TRBV10-3 and TRBJ1-1; no definite D call. Germline V gives CDR1 ENHRY, CDR2 SYGVKD. V was pared by 6 bases and J by 3 bases, with 5 bases between. This CDR3 comprises 11 residues. The CDR3 is CAIRQDTEAFF. CDR3 sequence (DNA): TGTGCCATCAGGCAGGACACTGAAGCTTTCTTT.

V is TRBV27 and J is TRBJ2-1, with TRBD2 matching over 15 bases. CDR3 length: 19 amino acids. V dropped 2 bases and J dropped 2; count of bases not matched to a gene: 7. CDR1 and CDR2 (germline): MNHEY, SMNVEV (reference sequence). The CDR3 DNA is TGTGCCAGCAGTTTAGGGACTAGCGGGAGGTGGGGAACCTACAATGAGCAGTTCTTC. Protein: CASSLGTSGRWGTYNEQFF.

The chain carries TRBV7-9 and TRBJ2-3, with 10 bases that match TRBD1. The CDR3 is 16 residues long. Per germline, CDR1 SEHNR and CDR2 FQNEAQ (reference sequence). The J segment lost 2 bases and the V segment lost 1 base, leaving 3 bases of the junction unmatched. The CDR3 loop reads CASSLGGTGATDTQYF. The CDR3 region has the DNA TGTGCCAGCAGCTTAGGGGGGACAGGGGCCACAGATACGCAGTATTTT.

This chain connects TRBV9 to TRBJ2-2; 13 bases match TRBD2. Per the germline V gene, CDR1 is SGDLS and CDR2 is YYNGEE. Trimming cost V 4 bases and J 4 bases; bases outside gene matches: 1. The CDR3 has 15 amino acids. CDR3 nucleotides: TGTGCCAGCAGCACTAGCGGGGGGGCCACCGGGGAGCTGTTTTTT. Protein sequence: CASSTSGGATGELFF.

In this sample, this clone turned up once. The genes are TRBV9 and TRBJ2-5; 13 nucleotides line up with TRBD2. The J call may not be correct, given that the DNA end is closer to TRBJ2-7. There are 15 residues in the CDR3. Germline CDR1 is SGDLS and CDR2 is YYNGEE. The CDR3 spells CASSPTGLAGVEQYF. In DNA form, the CDR3 reads TGTGCCAGCAGCCCAACTGGACTAGCGGGAGTCGAGCAGTACTTC.

The chain is built from TRBV9 and TRBJ2-7, with TRBD2 matching over 16 bases. J lost 4 bases, V lost 3 bases, and 4 bases had no gene match. In germline, CDR1 is SGDLS, CDR2 YYNGEE. The CDR3 spans 16 residues. The CDR3 region is CASSAGLAGGAYEQYF. The CDR3 coding sequence is TGTGCCAGCAGCGCGGGACTAGCGGGAGGGGCTTACGAGCAGTACTTC. Filled out from reference TRBV9 and TRBJ2-7, the complete variable domain reads DSGVTQTPKHLITATGQRVTLRCSPRSGDLSVYWYQQSLDQGLQFLIQYYNGEERAKGNILERFSAQQFPDLHSELNLSSLELGDSALYFCASSAGLAGGAYEQYFGPGTRLTVT.

The rearrangement joins TRBV7-2 to TRBJ1-3, with D tentatively TRBD1 (5 bases). Trimming cost V 3 bases and J 2 bases, with 23 bases left between them. Germline V lookup: CDR1 SGHTA, CDR2 FQGNSA. The CDR3 loop spans 19 amino acids. The CDR3: CASSFFPGDWGGTGNTIYF. The CDR3, as DNA: TGTGCCAGCAGCTTCTTTCCGGGAGATTGGGGGGGTACTGGAAACACCATATATTTT.

The chain uses TRBV7-9 and TRBJ2-7; the match to TRBD1 covers 8 bases. CDR1 SEHNR and CDR2 FQNEAQ come from the germline V gene (reference sequence). The CDR3 runs to 13 residues. V trimming: 3 bases; J trimming: 4 bases; junction bases outside the gene matches: 2. CDR3 in DNA: TGTGCCAGCAGCTTCGACAGGGGTTACGAGCAGTACTTC. Translated: CASSFDRGYEQYF.

The chain has TRBV11-2 and TRBJ1-3, with 10 bases lining up with TRBD1. Looked up from germline, CDR1 is SGHAT and CDR2 is FQNNGV. The V and J ends lost 8 bases and 4 bases, in that order; junction bases with no gene match: 5. The CDR3 length is 14 residues. The CDR3 sequence is CASAGQGVGNTIYF. CDR3 in DNA: TGTGCCAGCGCCGGACAGGGGGTAGGAAACACCATATATTTT.

The V call is TRBV9, the J call TRBJ1-2; perhaps TRBD1 as D (5 bases). CDR1 is SGDLS and CDR2 is YYNGEE in the germline V gene. The V end lost 10 bases, the J end lost 1 base, and 11 bases lay between the germline ends. This CDR3 has 12 amino acids. CDR3 region: CASQGSNYGYTF. The CDR3 coding sequence is TGTGCCTCCCAGGGCAGTAACTATGGCTACACCTTC.

The genes are TRBV29-1 and TRBJ2-2; tentatively, D is TRBD1 or TRBD2 (5 bases each). CDR1 and CDR2 (germline): SQVTM, ANQGSEA. The CDR3 is 14 residues long. Trimming took off 0 bases at V and 8 bases at J, with 13 bases between the two ends. This chain's CDR3 is CSVEETGTGGELFF. The CDR3 bases are TGCAGCGTTGAAGAGACCGGGACCGGTGGGGAGCTGTTTTTT.

This clone was picked up one time. This chain joins TRBV5-4 and TRBJ2-1, with 13 bases identical to TRBD2. CDR3 length equals 15 residues. Germline V lookup: CDR1 SGHNT, CDR2 YYREEE (reference sequence). J lost 6 bases, V lost 4 bases, and 4 bases had no gene match. As DNA, the CDR3 is TGTGCCAGCAGCGGAACTAGCGGGAGGGCCAATGAGCAGTTCTTC. Protein: CASSGTSGRANEQFF.

The rearrangement links TRBV7-9 to TRBJ2-3; D perhaps matches TRBD1 (6 bases). V was pared by 2 bases and J by 4 bases, with 10 bases between. CDR3 length: 14 amino acids. Germline CDR1 is SEHNR and CDR2 is FQNEAQ (reference sequence). CDR3 DNA: TGTGCCAGCAGCTTACGACAGGACTCAGATACGCAGTATTTT. Residues: CASSLRQDSDTQYF.

V is TRBV29-1 and J is TRBJ2-7, with 9 positions matching TRBD1. The CDR3 sequence is 12 residues long. The V segment lost 3 bases and the J segment 3 bases; nucleotides outside the gene matches: 0. Per the germline V gene, CDR1 is SQVTM and CDR2 is ANQGSEA. CDR3 region: CSVEGQGYEQYF. The CDR3 DNA reads TGCAGCGTTGAGGGACAGGGCTACGAGCAGTACTTC.

The rearrangement uses TRBV29-1 and TRBJ2-7, with 9 bases identical to TRBD1. The CDR3 consists of 14 residues. Germline CDR1 and CDR2: SQVTM and ANQGSEA. J was trimmed by 3 bases and V by 4 bases; bases with no gene match: 7. The CDR3 DNA is TGCAGCGTTGTCACAGGGGGCACTTTCTACGAGCAGTACTTC. This sequence encodes CSVVTGGTFYEQYF.

V gene TRBV6-1 combines with J gene TRBJ1-4; 8 positions match TRBD1. Germline CDR1 is MNHNS and CDR2 is SASEGT. This CDR3 contains 14 residues. The trim removed 5 bases at V and 7 bases at J, leaving 6 bases unmatched. CDR3 in amino acids: CASSLTGEGEKLFF. For the CDR3, the DNA is TGTGCCAGCAGTCTGACAGGGGAGGGTGAAAAACTGTTTTTT.

The V call is TRBV27, the J call TRBJ1-2; the D gene is possibly TRBD1 (6 bases). This CDR3 has 13 amino acids. V was clipped by 3 bases and J by 4 bases, with 9 bases between them. CDR1 is MNHEY and CDR2 is SMNVEV in the germline V gene (reference sequence). The CDR3 DNA reads as TGTGCCAGCAGTTTCTTGACAGGCTATGGCTACACCTTC. The encoded protein is CASSFLTGYGYTF.

This chain joins TRBV14 and TRBJ2-3; D is possibly TRBD1 (5 bases). The CDR3 runs to 13 residues. CDR1 and CDR2 from the germline V gene are SGHDN and FVKESK. Trimming took 0 bases from V and 6 from J, leaving 7 bases between them. This CDR3 is CASSQEGVDTQYF. DNA of the CDR3: TGTGCCAGCAGCCAAGAAGGGGTTGATACGCAGTATTTT.

This chain links TRBV9 with TRBJ2-7; 7 bases line up with TRBD1. There are 14 residues in the CDR3. V lost 5 bases, J lost 0 bases, and 5 bases stayed unmatched. Germline-derived CDR1 and CDR2 are SGDLS and YYNGEE. The DNA for the CDR3 is TGTGCCAGCAGTATACAGGGGAACTCCTACGAGCAGTACTTC. Translation gives CASSIQGNSYEQYF.

The chain combines TRBV28 with TRBJ2-2; 10 nucleotides match TRBD1. The V and J ends lost 3 bases and 7 bases, in that order; junction bases with no gene match: 8. The V gene's germline CDR1 is MDHEN and CDR2 SYDVKM. This CDR3 contains 16 residues. The CDR3 region is CASSFPGDRGIGELFF. CDR3 DNA: TGTGCCAGCAGTTTCCCGGGGGACAGGGGAATCGGGGAGCTGTTTTTT.

J is TRBJ1-1 and V is TRBV10-1; 12 positions match TRBD1. The trim removed 3 bases at V and 7 bases at J, leaving 12 bases unmatched. The CDR3 contains 17 residues. CDR1 and CDR2 from the germline V gene are WNHNN and SYGVQD (reference sequence). The CDR3 loop is CASSDGTGGADPHEAFF. As DNA, the CDR3 is TGCGCCAGCAGTGATGGGACAGGGGGCGCAGATCCCCATGAAGCTTTCTTT.

CDR3 protein: CASRSVFHEQFF. CDR3 coding DNA: TGTGCCAGCAGATCCGTTTTCCATGAGCAGTTCTTC. The chain is built from TRBV27 and TRBJ2-1; D not resolved. V shed 6 bases and J shed 8 bases, with 11 bases lying between them. The germline V gene encodes CDR1 MNHEY and CDR2 SMNVEV (reference sequence). The CDR3 runs to 12 residues.

This clone appeared a single time. CDR3 loop: CASSLVASGNTGELFF. The CDR3, as DNA: TGTGCCAGCAGCTTAGTGGCTAGCGGGAACACCGGGGAGCTGTTTTTT. This chain uses TRBV7-6 with TRBJ2-2; 7 bases line up with TRBD2. V dropped 1 base and J dropped 1; count of bases not matched to a gene: 3. The CDR3 extends over 16 amino acids. Germline V gene data show CDR1 as SGHVS and CDR2 as FNYEAQ.

The chain carries TRBV5-1 and TRBJ2-5, with D possibly being TRBD1 or TRBD2 (5 bases each). Germline-derived CDR1 and CDR2 are SGHRS and YFSETQ. The CDR3 length is 13 residues. V lost 3 bases and J lost 5, with 11 bases in between. In nucleotides, the CDR3 is TGCGCCAGCAGCTCAAACTGGGGGGAGACCCAGTACTTC. Protein: CASSSNWGETQYF.

The rearrangement joins TRBV27 to TRBJ2-3; 10 bases match TRBD2. Germline trimming cut 7 bases from V and 4 bases from J; bases unmatched to any gene: 8. There are 15 residues in the CDR3. Per germline, CDR1 MNHEY and CDR2 SMNVEV (reference sequence). The CDR3 region has the DNA TGTGCCAGCAATTCAGCGGGAGGGGGTCCAGATACGCAGTATTTT. Protein: CASNSAGGGPDTQYF.